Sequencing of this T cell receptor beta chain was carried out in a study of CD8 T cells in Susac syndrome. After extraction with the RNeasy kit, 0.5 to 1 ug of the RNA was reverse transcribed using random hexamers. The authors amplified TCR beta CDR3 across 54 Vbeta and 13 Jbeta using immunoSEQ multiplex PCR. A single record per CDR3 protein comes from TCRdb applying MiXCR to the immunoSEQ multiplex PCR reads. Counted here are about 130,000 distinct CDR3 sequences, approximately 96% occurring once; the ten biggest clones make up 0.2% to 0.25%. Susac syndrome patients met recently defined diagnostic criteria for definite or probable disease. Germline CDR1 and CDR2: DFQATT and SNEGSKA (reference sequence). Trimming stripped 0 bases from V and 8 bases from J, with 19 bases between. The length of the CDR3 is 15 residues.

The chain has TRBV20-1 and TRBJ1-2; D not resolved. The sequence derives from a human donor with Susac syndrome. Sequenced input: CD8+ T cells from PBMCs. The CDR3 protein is CSARDLDAVSRGYTF. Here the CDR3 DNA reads TGCAGTGCTAGAGATTTAGACGCGGTGTCTAGAGGCTACACCTTC.